A selection of T cell receptor beta chains follows, all from one sample in a study of T cells in Graves' hyperthyroidism and ophthalmopathy. Each CDR3 protein is one row after TCRdb ran MiXCR on the multiplex PCR reads. The sample lists about 770,000 distinct CDR3 sequences; roughly a sixth were seen once. The sample was blood. These receptors were collected from a woman in her forties or fifties with Graves' hyperthyroidism that later progressed to Graves' ophthalmopathy. CDR3s include the opening cysteine and the closing phenylalanine or tryptophan. A D gene is named only where the DNA matches it firmly. Part of the rows lack a size; the others show once, few, many or a class for expanded clones.

clone size | J gene | D gene | V gene | CDR3 DNA | CDR3 protein
many | TRBJ2-7 | TRBD1 | TRBV30 | TGTGCCTGGAGTGGTCGACCGGGACAGAATTTAGAGCAGTACTTC | CAWSGRPGQNLEQYF
NA | TRBJ2-7 | NA | TRBV4-1 | TGCGCCAGCAGCCCGAAAGGTGGGCTGGGGGGAGTCTCCTACGAGCAGTACTTC | CASSPKGGLGGVSYEQYF
many | TRBJ2-2 | NA | TRBV11-3 | TGTGCCAGCAGCTTAGAAATCACCGGGGAGCTGTTTTTT | CASSLEITGELFF
few | TRBJ2-7 | NA | TRBV4-1 | TGCGCCAGCAGCCCCCACGGGGTTTTTTACGAGCAGTACTTC | CASSPHGVFYEQYF
NA | TRBJ2-1 | NA | TRBV11-3 | TGTGCCAGCAGCAAACCTCAGGGAGATCGCAATGAGCAGTTCTTC | CASSKPQGDRNEQFF
many | TRBJ1-2 | NA | TRBV5-1 | TGCGCCAGCAGCTCTTCGGAGGCGGGCTATGGCTACACCTTC | CASSSSEAGYGYTF
NA | TRBJ1-2 | NA | TRBV13 | TGTGCCAGCAGCTGGGAAAGGGGCGATAACTATGGCTACACCTTC | CASSWERGDNYGYTF
many | TRBJ2-1 | NA | TRBV11-3 | TGTGCCAGCAGCTCGAGTGAGAGGGTAAACAATGAGCAGTTCTTC | CASSSSERVNNEQFF
few | TRBJ2-3 | NA | TRBV19 | TGTGCCAGTACACAGGGTCCAGAGGGCACAGATACGCAGTATTTT | CASTQGPEGTDTQYF
NA | TRBJ2-1 | NA | TRBV20-1 | TGCAGTGCTAGAGTCTTAGGGCTGGCCTACAATGAGCAGTTCTTC | CSARVLGLAYNEQFF
NA | TRBJ2-2 | NA | TRBV7-6 | TGTGCCAGCAGCGGACAGTACACCGGGGAGCTGTTTTTT | CASSGQYTGELFF
many | TRBJ1-2 | NA | TRBV27 | TGTGCCAGCAGTTTTACAGAAGGCTTGGGCTACACCTTC | CASSFTEGLGYTF
many | TRBJ2-7 | NA | TRBV11-2 | TGTGCCAGCAGCTTAGGCGTAGGGGACCAGTACGAGCAGTACTTC | CASSLGVGDQYEQYF
many | TRBJ1-1 | NA | TRBV18 | TGTGCCAGCTCACCGCCCGGGGCCGTGAACACTGAAGCTTTCTTT | CASSPPGAVNTEAFF
many | TRBJ2-7 | NA | TRBV5-1 | TGCGCCAGCAGCCGCGTTGTGACGGCCTCCTACGAGCAGTACTTC | CASSRVVTASYEQYF
many | TRBJ2-1 | NA | TRBV5-1 | TGCGCCAGCACGGCGGCGAGCTCCTACAATGAGCAGTTCTTC | CASTAASSYNEQFF
NA | TRBJ1-1 | NA | TRBV18 | TGTGCCAGCTCACCTTCTTATGGTCCGAACACTGAAGCTTTCTTT | CASSPSYGPNTEAFF
few | TRBJ1-1 | NA | TRBV29-1 | TGCAGCGTTGAAGGGGGCGGTCTTCAAGCTTTCTTT | CSVEGGGLQAFF
many | TRBJ2-3 | NA | TRBV11-3 | TGTGCCAGCAGCTTGGGGCCAGATACGCAGTATTTT | CASSLGPDTQYF
few | TRBJ1-4 | NA | TRBV7-2 | TGTGTCAGCAGCTTAGCGTCCCAACAAAAACTGTTTTTT | CVSSLASQQKLFF